Sequencing of this T cell receptor beta chain was carried out in a study of response to subunit inactivated influenza vaccine. Note on this clonotype: Its specificity is unknown.

TCRdb passed the RT-PCR reads through MiXCR, listing each CDR3 protein once. The sample holds around 580,000 distinct CDR3 sequences, 10% to 15% seen once. Study-level results: New T cells are recruited in small numbers by each seasonal influenza vaccination, according to the authors' suggestion.

The CDR3 loop spans 14 amino acids. In germline, CDR1 is SEHNR, CDR2 FQNEAQ (reference sequence). V was clipped by 2 bases and J by 7 bases, with 12 bases between them. This sequence originates from a man in his fifties or sixties who received an inactivated influenza vaccine. The specimen was PBMCs from blood, collected on the day of vaccination. The chain is built from TRBV7-9 and TRBJ1-5; the D is unclear. CDR3 region: CASSLQGFSQPQHF. In DNA form, the CDR3 reads TGTGCCAGCAGCTTACAAGGATTCTCGCAGCCCCAGCATTTT. The whole variable domain, remainder taken from reference TRBV7-9 and TRBJ1-5, is DTGVSQNPRHKITKRGQNVTFRCDPISEHNRLYWYRQTLGQGPEFLTYFQNEAQLEKSRLLSDRFSAERPKGSFSTLEIQRTEQGDSAMYLCASSLQGFSQPQHFGDGTRLSIL.